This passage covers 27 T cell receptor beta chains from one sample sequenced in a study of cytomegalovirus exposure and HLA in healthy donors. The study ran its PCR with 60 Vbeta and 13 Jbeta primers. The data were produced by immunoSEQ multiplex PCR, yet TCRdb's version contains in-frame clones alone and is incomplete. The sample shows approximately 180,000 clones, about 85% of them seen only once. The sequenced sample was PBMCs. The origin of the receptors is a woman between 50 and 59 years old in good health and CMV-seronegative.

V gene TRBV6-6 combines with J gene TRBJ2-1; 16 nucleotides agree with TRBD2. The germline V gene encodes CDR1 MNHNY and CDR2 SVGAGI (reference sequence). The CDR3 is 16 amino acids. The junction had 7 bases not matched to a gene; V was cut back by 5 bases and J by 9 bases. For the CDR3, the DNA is TGTGCCAGCAGTCAGGGACTAGCGGGAGGGCAGGGTGAGCAGTTCTTC. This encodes CASSQGLAGGQGEQFF.

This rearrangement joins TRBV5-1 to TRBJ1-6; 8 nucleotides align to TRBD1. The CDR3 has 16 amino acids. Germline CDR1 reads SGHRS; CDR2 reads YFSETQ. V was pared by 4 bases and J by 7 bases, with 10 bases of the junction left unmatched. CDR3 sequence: CASSGGDRGRNSPLHF. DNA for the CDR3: TGCGCCAGCAGCGGGGGTGACAGGGGAAGGAATTCACCCCTCCACTTT.

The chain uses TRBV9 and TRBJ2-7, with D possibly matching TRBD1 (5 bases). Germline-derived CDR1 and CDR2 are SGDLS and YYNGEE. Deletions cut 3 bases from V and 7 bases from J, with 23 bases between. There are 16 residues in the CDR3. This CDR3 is CASSAHIGPGQREQYF. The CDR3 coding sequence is TGTGCCAGCAGCGCTCACATCGGACCAGGGCAGAGGGAGCAGTACTTC. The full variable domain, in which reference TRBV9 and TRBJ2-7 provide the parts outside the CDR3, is DSGVTQTPKHLITATGQRVTLRCSPRSGDLSVYWYQQSLDQGLQFLIQYYNGEERAKGNILERFSAQQFPDLHSELNLSSLELGDSALYFCASSAHIGPGQREQYFGPGTRLTVT.

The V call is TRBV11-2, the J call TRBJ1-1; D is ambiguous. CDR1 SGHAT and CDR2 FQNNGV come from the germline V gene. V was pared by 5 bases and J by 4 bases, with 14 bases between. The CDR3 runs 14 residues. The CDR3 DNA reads TGTGCCAGCAGCCCCAGTCGGGTAACCACTGAAGCTTTCTTT. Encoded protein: CASSPSRVTTEAFF. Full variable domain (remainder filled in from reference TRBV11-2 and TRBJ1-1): EAGVAQSPRYKIIEKRQSVAFWCNPISGHATLYWYQQILGQGPKLLIQFQNNGVVDDSQLPKDRFSAERLKGVDSTLKIQPAKLEDSAVYLCASSPSRVTTEAFFGQGTRLTVV.

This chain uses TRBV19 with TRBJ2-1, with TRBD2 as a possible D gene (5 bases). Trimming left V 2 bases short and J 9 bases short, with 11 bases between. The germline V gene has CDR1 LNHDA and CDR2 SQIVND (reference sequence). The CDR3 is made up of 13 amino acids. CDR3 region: CASSINWAGEQFF. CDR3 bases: TGTGCCAGTAGTATAAATTGGGCGGGTGAGCAGTTCTTC.

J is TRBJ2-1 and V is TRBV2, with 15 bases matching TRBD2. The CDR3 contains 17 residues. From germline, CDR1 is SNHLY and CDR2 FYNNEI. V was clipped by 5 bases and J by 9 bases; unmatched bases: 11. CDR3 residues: CASSYSGLAGGRTEQFF. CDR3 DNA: TGTGCCAGCAGTTACTCCGGACTAGCGGGAGGGCGGACTGAGCAGTTCTTC.

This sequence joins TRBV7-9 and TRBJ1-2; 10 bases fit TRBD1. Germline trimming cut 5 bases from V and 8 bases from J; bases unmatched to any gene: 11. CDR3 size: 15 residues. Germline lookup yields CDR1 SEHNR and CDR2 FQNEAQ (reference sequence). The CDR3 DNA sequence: TGTGCCAGCAGCCAGTTCCGACAGGGGGCGGGAGGCTACACCTTC. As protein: CASSQFRQGAGGYTF. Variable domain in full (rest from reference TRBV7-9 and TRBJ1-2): DTGVSQNPRHKITKRGQNVTFRCDPISEHNRLYWYRQTLGQGPEFLTYFQNEAQLEKSRLLSDRFSAERPKGSFSTLEIQRTEQGDSAMYLCASSQFRQGAGGYTFGSGTRLTVV.

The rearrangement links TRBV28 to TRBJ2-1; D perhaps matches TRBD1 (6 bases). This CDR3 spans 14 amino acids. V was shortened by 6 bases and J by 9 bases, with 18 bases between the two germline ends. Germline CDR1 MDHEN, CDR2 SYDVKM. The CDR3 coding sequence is TGTGCCAGCAGAGGGACAAAGCGTTCCGGTGAGCAGTTCTTC. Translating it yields CASRGTKRSGEQFF.

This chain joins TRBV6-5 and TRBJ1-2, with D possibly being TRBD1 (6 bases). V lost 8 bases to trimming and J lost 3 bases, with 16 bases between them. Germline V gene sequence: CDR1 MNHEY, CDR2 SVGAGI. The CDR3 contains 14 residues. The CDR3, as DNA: TGTGCCAGCTCCAAAGCCAGGGGAGACTATGGCTACACCTTC. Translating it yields CASSKARGDYGYTF.

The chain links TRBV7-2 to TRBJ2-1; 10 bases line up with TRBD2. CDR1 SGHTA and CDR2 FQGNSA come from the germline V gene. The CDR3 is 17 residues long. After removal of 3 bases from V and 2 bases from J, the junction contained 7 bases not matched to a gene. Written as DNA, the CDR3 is TGTGCCAGCAGCTTCGCTGGGCTAGCGGGGGCCTACAATGAGCAGTTCTTC. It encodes CASSFAGLAGAYNEQFF.

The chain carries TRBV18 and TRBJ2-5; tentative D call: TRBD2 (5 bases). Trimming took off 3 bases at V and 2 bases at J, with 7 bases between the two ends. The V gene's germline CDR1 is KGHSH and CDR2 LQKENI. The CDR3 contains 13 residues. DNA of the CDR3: TGTGCCAGCTCACCCCCGGGGCAAGAGACCCAGTACTTC. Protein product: CASSPPGQETQYF.

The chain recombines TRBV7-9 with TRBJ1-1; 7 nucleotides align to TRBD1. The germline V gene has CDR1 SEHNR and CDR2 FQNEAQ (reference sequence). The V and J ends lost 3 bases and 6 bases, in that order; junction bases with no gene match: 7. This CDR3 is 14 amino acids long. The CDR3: CASSLGQNWAEAFF. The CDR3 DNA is TGTGCCAGCAGCTTGGGACAGAACTGGGCTGAAGCTTTCTTT.

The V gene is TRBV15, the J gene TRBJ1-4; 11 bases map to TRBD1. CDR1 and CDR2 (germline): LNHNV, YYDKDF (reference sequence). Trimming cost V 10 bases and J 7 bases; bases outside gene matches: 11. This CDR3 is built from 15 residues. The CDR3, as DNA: TGTGCCATCTCCCTGGCGGGACAGGGGGTTGAAAAACTGTTTTTT. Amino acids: CAISLAGQGVEKLFF.

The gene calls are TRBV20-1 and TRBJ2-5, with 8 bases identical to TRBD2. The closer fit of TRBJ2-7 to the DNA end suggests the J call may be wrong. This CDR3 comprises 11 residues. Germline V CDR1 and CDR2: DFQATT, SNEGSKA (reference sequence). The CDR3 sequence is CSAAGGYEQYF. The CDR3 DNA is TGCAGTGCCGCGGGGGGCTACGAGCAGTACTTC.

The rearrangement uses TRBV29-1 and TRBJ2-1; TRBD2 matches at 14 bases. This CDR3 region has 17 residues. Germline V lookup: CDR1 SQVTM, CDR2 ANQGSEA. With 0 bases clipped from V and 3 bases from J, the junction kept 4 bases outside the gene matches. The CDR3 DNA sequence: TGCAGCGTTGAAGACCGTGGGACTAGCGGGGGCTACAATGAGCAGTTCTTC. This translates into CSVEDRGTSGGYNEQFF.

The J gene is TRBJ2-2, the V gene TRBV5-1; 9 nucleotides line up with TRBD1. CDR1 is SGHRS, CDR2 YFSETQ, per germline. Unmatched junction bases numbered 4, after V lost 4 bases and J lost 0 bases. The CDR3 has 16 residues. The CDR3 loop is CASSLGQGSNTGELFF. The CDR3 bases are TGCGCCAGCAGCCTAGGACAGGGGTCGAACACCGGGGAGCTGTTTTTT.

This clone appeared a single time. The CDR3 region has the DNA TGTGCCAGCAGTGAAGCAGTGGTAACTTGGGGCTACACCTTC. Its protein is CASSEAVVTWGYTF. The gene calls are TRBV6-1 and TRBJ1-2, with no clear D. Trimming stripped 0 bases from V and 8 bases from J, with 13 bases between. The germline gives CDR1 MNHNS, CDR2 SASEGT. CDR3 length: 14 residues.

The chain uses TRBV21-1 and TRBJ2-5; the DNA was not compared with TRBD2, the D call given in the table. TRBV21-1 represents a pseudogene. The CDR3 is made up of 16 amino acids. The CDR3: CASSTKGLAPQKTQYF. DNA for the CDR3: TGTGCCAGCAGCACCAAGGGGCTAGCGCCCCAGAAGACCCAGTACTTC.

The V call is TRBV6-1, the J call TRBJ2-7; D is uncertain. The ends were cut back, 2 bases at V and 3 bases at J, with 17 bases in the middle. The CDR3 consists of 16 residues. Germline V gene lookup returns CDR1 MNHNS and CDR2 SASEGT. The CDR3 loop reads CASSELSGPEDYEQYF. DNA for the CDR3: TGTGCCAGCAGTGAATTGAGTGGCCCAGAGGACTACGAGCAGTACTTC.

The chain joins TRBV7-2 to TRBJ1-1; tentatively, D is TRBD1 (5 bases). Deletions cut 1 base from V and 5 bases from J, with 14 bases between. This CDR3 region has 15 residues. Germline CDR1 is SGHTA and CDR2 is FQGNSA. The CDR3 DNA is TGTGCCAGCAGCTTAGGTAGGGCAGGGCGAACTGAAGCTTTCTTT. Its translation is CASSLGRAGRTEAFF.

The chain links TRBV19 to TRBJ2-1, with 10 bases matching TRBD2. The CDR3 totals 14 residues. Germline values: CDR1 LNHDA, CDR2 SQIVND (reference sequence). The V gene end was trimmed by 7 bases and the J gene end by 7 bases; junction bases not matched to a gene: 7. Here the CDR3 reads CASTRASGGNEQFF. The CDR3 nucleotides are TGTGCCAGTACCCGGGCTAGCGGGGGAAATGAGCAGTTCTTC.

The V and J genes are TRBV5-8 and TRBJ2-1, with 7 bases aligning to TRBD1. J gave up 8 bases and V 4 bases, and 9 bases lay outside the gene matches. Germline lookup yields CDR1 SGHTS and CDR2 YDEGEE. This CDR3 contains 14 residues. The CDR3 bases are TGTGCCAGCAGCCTCCGACAGGGACCGGATGAGCAGTTCTTC. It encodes CASSLRQGPDEQFF.

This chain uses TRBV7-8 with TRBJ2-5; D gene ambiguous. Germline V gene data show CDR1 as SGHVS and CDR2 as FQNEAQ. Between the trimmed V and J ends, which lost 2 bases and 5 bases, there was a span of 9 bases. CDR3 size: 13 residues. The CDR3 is CASSLQEVETQYF. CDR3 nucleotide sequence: TGTGCCAGCAGCTTACAGGAAGTGGAGACCCAGTACTTC.

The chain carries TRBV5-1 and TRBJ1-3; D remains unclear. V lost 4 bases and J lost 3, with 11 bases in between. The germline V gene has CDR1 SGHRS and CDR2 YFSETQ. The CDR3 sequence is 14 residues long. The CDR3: CASSRDSHGNTIYF. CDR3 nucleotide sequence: TGCGCCAGCAGCAGAGACTCGCATGGAAACACCATATATTTT.

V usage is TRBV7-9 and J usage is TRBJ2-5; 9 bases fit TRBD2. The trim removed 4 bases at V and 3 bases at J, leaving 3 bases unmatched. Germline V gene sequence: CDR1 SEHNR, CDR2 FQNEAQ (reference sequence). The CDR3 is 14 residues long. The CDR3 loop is CASSSAGGKETQYF. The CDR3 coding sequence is TGTGCCAGCAGCTCAGCGGGGGGAAAAGAGACCCAGTACTTC.

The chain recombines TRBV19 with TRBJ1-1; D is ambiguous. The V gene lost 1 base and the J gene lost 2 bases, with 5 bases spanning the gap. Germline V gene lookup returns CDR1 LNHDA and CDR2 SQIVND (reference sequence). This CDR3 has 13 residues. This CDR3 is CASSIVSNTEAFF. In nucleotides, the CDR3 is TGTGCCAGTAGTATAGTAAGCAACACTGAAGCTTTCTTT.

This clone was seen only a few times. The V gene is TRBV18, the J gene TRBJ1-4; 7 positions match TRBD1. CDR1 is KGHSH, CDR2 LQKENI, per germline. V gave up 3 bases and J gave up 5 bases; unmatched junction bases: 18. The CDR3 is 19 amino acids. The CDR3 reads CASSPRPLGTDGRNEKLFF. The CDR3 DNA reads TGTGCCAGCTCACCGAGGCCACTCGGGACAGATGGAAGGAATGAAAAACTGTTTTTT.